The 26 T cell receptor beta chains below all came from one sample that was sequenced in a study of spatial heterogeneity in lung cancer. Time point noted: blood at routine non-recurrence follow-up after resection. TCRdb reprocessed the 5' RACE reads via MiXCR and lists one record per CDR3 protein. Of under 150,000 distinct CDR3 sequences in the sample, more than 10% were seen once. Specimen: PBMCs, collected at follow-up. These receptor sequences come from a female donor with early-stage non-small cell lung cancer.

The CDR3 sequence is CASRGRKGGLANYNEQFF. The DNA of the CDR3 is TGTGCCAGTAGAGGGCGGAAGGGAGGACTAGCAAACTACAATGAGCAGTTCTTC. V and J are TRBV19 and TRBJ2-1, with 8 bases fitting TRBD2. Unmatched junction bases numbered 16, after V lost 6 bases and J lost 3 bases. Germline CDR1 reads LNHDA; CDR2 reads SQIVND (reference sequence). This CDR3 is 18 amino acids long.

The J gene is TRBJ1-3, the V gene TRBV28; D gene unclear. Trimming stripped 5 bases from V and 4 bases from J, with 9 bases between. This CDR3 is built from 13 residues. In germline, CDR1 is MDHEN, CDR2 SYDVKM. The CDR3 spells CASSKPTGNTIYF. The CDR3 region has the DNA TGTGCCAGCAGTAAACCGACAGGAAACACCATATATTTT.

The table lists this clonotype with a few counts. The chain carries TRBV7-9 and TRBJ2-3; 7 nucleotides agree with TRBD2. Germline CDR1 and CDR2: SEHNR and FQNEAQ (reference sequence). The CDR3 spans 17 residues. V lost 1 base to trimming and J lost 1 base; unmatched junction nucleotides: 8. CDR3 sequence reads: CASSLGASGDRTDTQYF. CDR3 in DNA: TGTGCCAGCAGCTTAGGGGCTAGCGGCGACCGCACAGATACGCAGTATTTT.

This clonotype has only a few counts. This chain uses TRBV24-1 with TRBJ1-4, with 9 bases lining up with TRBD1. The trim removed 4 bases at V and 8 bases at J, leaving 10 bases unmatched. This CDR3 contains 16 residues. The germline CDR1 and CDR2 sequences are KGHDR and SFDVKD. The CDR3 is CATSDAGTGSVEKLFF. For the CDR3, the DNA is TGTGCCACCAGTGACGCCGGGACAGGGTCGGTCGAAAAACTGTTTTTT.

The chain joins TRBV28 to TRBJ1-2; D gene unclear. The CDR3 has 11 amino acids. In germline, CDR1 is MDHEN, CDR2 SYDVKM. V lost 3 bases, J lost 5 bases, and 4 bases lay in between. CDR3 amino acids: CASSLLYGYTF. Written as DNA, the CDR3 is TGTGCCAGCAGTTTGTTATATGGCTACACCTTC.

A remark on this clonotype: This clone may be a read error of a much larger clone one base away. The chain couples TRBV20-1 to TRBJ2-7; 8 bases align to TRBD2. This CDR3 region has 16 residues. Per germline, CDR1 DFQATT and CDR2 SNEGSKA (reference sequence). The V and J ends lost 0 bases and 5 bases, in that order; junction bases with no gene match: 12. The CDR3 spells CSARDQGLVGVDEQYF. DNA for the CDR3: TGCAGTGCTAGAGATCAGGGACTAGTGGGAGTGGACGAGCAGTACTTC.

The V gene is TRBV5-4, the J gene TRBJ2-1; perhaps TRBD2 as D (6 bases). This CDR3 is 14 amino acids long. Trimming stripped 0 bases from V and 6 bases from J, with 10 bases between. Germline assignment: CDR1 SGHNT and CDR2 YYREEE (reference sequence). CDR3 nucleotide sequence: TGTGCCAGCAGCTTGGTGTCTAGCGCCAATGAGCAGTTCTTC. This codes for CASSLVSSANEQFF.

This clonotype was seen a handful of times. The chain links TRBV3-1 to TRBJ2-5; D unclear. Trimming left V 4 bases short and J 4 bases short, with 13 bases between. Looked up from germline, CDR1 is LGHDT and CDR2 is YNNKEL (reference sequence). This CDR3 spans 14 amino acids. CDR3 sequence reads: CASSLYLVPETQYF. CDR3 nucleotides: TGTGCCAGCAGCCTTTATCTAGTCCCAGAGACCCAGTACTTC.

The rearrangement links TRBV29-1 to TRBJ1-1; unclear D gene. Germline CDR1 reads SQVTM; CDR2 reads ANQGSEA. The CDR3 length is 13 residues. Trimming removed 4 bases from V and 9 bases from J, with 18 bases in between. For the CDR3, the DNA is TGCAGCGTTGTGAGGGAAATAGGAGGGAAAGCTTTCTTT. Translated, it gives CSVVREIGGKAFF.

This clonotype was seen a few times. The chain employs TRBV7-9 and TRBJ1-2; D gene unclear. Trimming removed 4 bases from V and 2 bases from J, with 11 bases in between. Germline CDR1 reads SEHNR; CDR2 reads FQNEAQ (reference sequence). This CDR3 contains 14 residues. The CDR3 loop is CASSSFTVNYGYTF. The DNA for the CDR3 is TGTGCCAGCAGCTCCTTCACAGTGAACTATGGCTACACCTTC.

The sample holds many counts of this clonotype. The chain is built from TRBV6-2 or TRBV6-3 and TRBJ2-1; D tentatively fits TRBD1 or TRBD2 (5 bases each). The germline gives CDR1 MNHEY, CDR2 SVGEGT. The CDR3 runs 13 residues. The V gene lost 8 bases and the J gene lost 2 bases, with 10 bases spanning the gap. CDR3 sequence (DNA): TGTGCCAGCCGGGACCTCACCTACAATGAGCAGTTCTTC. Translating gives CASRDLTYNEQFF.

The chain recombines TRBV11-1 with TRBJ1-1; D gene ambiguous. V gave up 4 bases and J gave up 4 bases, with 7 bases separating them. The CDR3 loop spans 12 amino acids. CDR1 is SGHAT, CDR2 FQDESV, per germline (reference sequence). CDR3 in DNA: TGTGCCAGCAGCTCGTCCCGCACTGAAGCTTTCTTT. Translating it yields CASSSSRTEAFF.

This clonotype turned up a few times. This chain links TRBV7-9 with TRBJ2-2, with D possibly matching TRBD2 (6 bases). Germline V CDR1 and CDR2: SEHNR, FQNEAQ (reference sequence). Trimming left V 5 bases short and J 3 bases short, with 16 bases between. This CDR3 is built from 16 residues. DNA of the CDR3: TGTGCCAGCAGCCTCAGTACGGGAGTACACACCGGGGAGCTGTTTTTT. Translation gives CASSLSTGVHTGELFF.

This clonotype was counted only a few times. J is TRBJ1-1 and V is TRBV7-2; 10 bases line up with TRBD1. CDR3 size: 17 residues. J gave up 0 bases and V 1 base, and 5 bases lay outside the gene matches. Germline V gene sequence: CDR1 SGHTA, CDR2 FQGNSA. The CDR3 is CASSLGGQGFLNTEAFF. The CDR3 coding sequence is TGTGCCAGCAGCTTAGGGGGACAGGGGTTTTTGAACACTGAAGCTTTCTTT. The full variable domain, completed using reference TRBV7-2 and TRBJ1-1, is GAGVSQSPSNKVTEKGKDVELRCDPISGHTALYWYRQSLGQGLEFLIYFQGNSAPDKSGLPSDRFSAERTGGSVSTLTIQRTQQEDSAVYLCASSLGGQGFLNTEAFFGQGTRLTVV.

This clonotype has a count of ten or more. V usage is TRBV9 and J usage is TRBJ2-2; D is unclear. The CDR3 consists of 14 residues. The germline gives CDR1 SGDLS, CDR2 YYNGEE. The ends were cut back, 1 base at V and 6 bases at J, with 10 bases in the middle. CDR3 in DNA: TGTGCCAGCAGCGTAAGGCCTCCCCCCGGGGAGCTGTTTTTT. Its protein product is CASSVRPPPGELFF. The full variable domain, its missing parts supplied by reference TRBV9 and TRBJ2-2, is DSGVTQTPKHLITATGQRVTLRCSPRSGDLSVYWYQQSLDQGLQFLIQYYNGEERAKGNILERFSAQQFPDLHSELNLSSLELGDSALYFCASSVRPPPGELFFGEGSRLTVL.

Written as DNA, the CDR3 is TGTGCCAGCAGCCAGGACGTACATAATAATTCACCCCTCCACTTT. Protein sequence: CASSQDVHNNSPLHF. V and J are TRBV7-9 and TRBJ1-6; D remains unclear. The V and J ends lost 5 bases and 5 bases respectively, with 13 bases between them. The CDR3 spans 15 residues. Germline-derived CDR1 and CDR2 are SEHNR and FQNEAQ (reference sequence).

This clonotype occurred a few times. The chain is built from TRBV7-3 and TRBJ1-1, with D maybe TRBD1 (6 bases). V was shortened by 5 bases and J by 5 bases, with 12 bases between the two germline ends. This CDR3 spans 13 amino acids. CDR1 is SGHTA and CDR2 is FQGTGA in the germline V gene. CDR3 region: CASSTQGRTEAFF. CDR3 nucleotides: TGTGCCAGCAGCACCCAGGGGCGTACTGAAGCTTTCTTT.

This chain joins TRBV7-2 and TRBJ2-2, with D perhaps TRBD2 (6 bases). Germline lookup yields CDR1 SGHTA and CDR2 FQGNSA. The V and J ends lost 0 bases and 0 bases respectively, with 17 bases between them. The CDR3 covers 19 residues. CDR3 amino acids: CASSLAGRDSITNTGELFF. CDR3 DNA sequence: TGTGCCAGCAGCTTAGCTGGACGGGACTCTATTACGAACACCGGGGAGCTGTTTTTT. Combining the CDR3 with reference TRBV7-2 and TRBJ2-2 gives the whole variable domain GAGVSQSPSNKVTEKGKDVELRCDPISGHTALYWYRQSLGQGLEFLIYFQGNSAPDKSGLPSDRFSAERTGGSVSTLTIQRTQQEDSAVYLCASSLAGRDSITNTGELFFGEGSRLTVL.

There are many counts of this clonotype. This rearrangement joins TRBV10-3 to TRBJ2-1; 7 nucleotides align to TRBD2. The CDR3 loop spans 14 amino acids. Germline values: CDR1 ENHRY, CDR2 SYGVKD. V trimming: 6 bases; J trimming: 8 bases; junction bases outside the gene matches: 10. The CDR3 DNA follows: TGTGCCATCAGCCCGACTAGCTCTGTCGATGAGCAGTTCTTC. The encoded protein is CAISPTSSVDEQFF.

On this clonotype: Since a much larger clone is just one base distant, this may be a read error. This sequence joins TRBV3-1 and TRBJ2-5, with 7 bases identical to TRBD2. V lost 0 bases, J lost 4 bases, and 14 bases stayed unmatched. Germline-derived CDR1 and CDR2 are LGHDT and YNNKEL (reference sequence). The CDR3 runs 18 residues. Here the CDR3 reads CASSQEGSIAGTLETQYF. The CDR3 DNA reads TGTGCCAGCAGCCAAGAAGGGTCGATAGCGGGTACCCTAGAGACCCAGTACTTC.

This clonotype appeared a few times. The chain uses TRBV12-5 and TRBJ2-1, with D possibly matching TRBD2 (6 bases). Trimming shortened V by 5 bases and J by 8 bases, and 16 bases separated the two germline ends. There are 14 residues in the CDR3. Germline V CDR1 and CDR2: LGHNT, FRNRAP. For the CDR3, the DNA is TGTGCTAGTGGTCCGCCGGGACTCCCCCATGAGCAGTTCTTC. This translates into CASGPPGLPHEQFF.

This clonotype was observed a few times. The rearrangement joins TRBV6-1 to TRBJ2-3; possible D gene TRBD1, 6 bases. Trimming cost V 6 bases and J 3 bases, with 10 bases left between them. Germline assignment: CDR1 MNHNS and CDR2 SASEGT. The CDR3 is 13 amino acids. The CDR3 reads CASRIQGTDTQYF. In DNA form, the CDR3 reads TGTGCCAGCAGGATACAGGGTACAGATACGCAGTATTTT.

This clonotype was counted a few times. The CDR3 protein is CASSSRTATNEKLFF. The CDR3 nucleotides are TGCGCCAGCAGCTCGCGGACAGCAACTAATGAAAAACTGTTTTTT. The V and J genes are TRBV5-1 and TRBJ1-4; TRBD1 is a possible D gene (6 bases). There are 15 residues in the CDR3. The V and J ends lost 3 bases and 0 bases respectively, with 9 bases between them. The germline CDR1 and CDR2 sequences are SGHRS and YFSETQ.

The chain combines TRBV7-2 with TRBJ2-1; TRBD2 aligns across 8 bases. The CDR3 spans 16 residues. V was clipped by 0 bases and J by 7 bases; unmatched bases: 8. The germline gives CDR1 SGHTA, CDR2 FQGNSA. CDR3 region: CASSLALGGRRNEQFF. The CDR3 DNA reads TGTGCCAGCAGCTTAGCGCTTGGCGGGAGGCGAAATGAGCAGTTCTTC.

The chain combines TRBV18 with TRBJ1-1, with TRBD1 matching 7 bases. Trimming cost V 2 bases and J 1 base; bases outside gene matches: 10. Germline assignment: CDR1 KGHSH and CDR2 LQKENI. The CDR3 is 17 residues long. CDR3 DNA: TGTGCCAGCTCACCAGGACAGGCCCGGGCTCCGAACACTGAAGCTTTCTTT. This codes for CASSPGQARAPNTEAFF.

This clonotype came up many times. This chain uses TRBV7-8 with TRBJ2-1; 11 bases agree with TRBD2. The CDR3 spans 18 residues. The V segment lost 5 bases and the J segment 5 bases; nucleotides outside the gene matches: 14. Germline CDR1 is SGHVS and CDR2 is FQNEAQ. The chain's CDR3 is CASSPRALAGGLHNEQFF. CDR3 in DNA: TGTGCCAGCAGCCCTAGAGCTTTAGCGGGAGGGCTCCACAATGAGCAGTTCTTC.